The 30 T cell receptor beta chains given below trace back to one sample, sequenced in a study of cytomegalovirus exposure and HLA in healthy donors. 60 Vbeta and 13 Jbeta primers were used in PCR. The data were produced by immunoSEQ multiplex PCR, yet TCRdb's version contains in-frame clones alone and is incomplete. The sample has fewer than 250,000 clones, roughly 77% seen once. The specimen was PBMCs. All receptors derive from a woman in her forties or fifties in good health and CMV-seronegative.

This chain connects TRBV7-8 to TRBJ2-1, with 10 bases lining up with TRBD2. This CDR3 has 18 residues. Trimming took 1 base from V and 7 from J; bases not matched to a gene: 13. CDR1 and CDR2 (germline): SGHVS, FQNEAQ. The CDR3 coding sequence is TGTGCCAGCAGCTTAGTAGCGGGGGGCGGCGTAGAAAAAAATGAGCAGTTCTTC. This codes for CASSLVAGGGVEKNEQFF.

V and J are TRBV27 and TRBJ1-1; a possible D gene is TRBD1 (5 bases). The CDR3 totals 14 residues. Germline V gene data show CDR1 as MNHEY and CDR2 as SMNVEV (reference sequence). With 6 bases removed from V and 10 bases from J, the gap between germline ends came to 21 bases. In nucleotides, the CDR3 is TGTGCCAGCAGCTCCCTCGGCCCCGACAGCATAGCTTTCTTT. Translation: CASSSLGPDSIAFF.

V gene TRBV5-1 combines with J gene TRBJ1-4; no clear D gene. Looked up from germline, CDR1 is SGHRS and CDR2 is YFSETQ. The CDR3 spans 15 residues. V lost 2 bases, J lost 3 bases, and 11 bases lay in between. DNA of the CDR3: TGCGCCAGCAGCTTTGGCGGAGACTCTAATGAAAAACTGTTTTTT. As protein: CASSFGGDSNEKLFF.

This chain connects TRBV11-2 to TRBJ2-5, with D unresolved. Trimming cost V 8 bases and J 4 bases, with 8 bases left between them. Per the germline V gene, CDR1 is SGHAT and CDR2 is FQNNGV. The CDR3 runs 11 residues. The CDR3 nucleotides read TGTGCCAGCGGCCGCGGAGAGACCCAGTACTTC. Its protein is CASGRGETQYF. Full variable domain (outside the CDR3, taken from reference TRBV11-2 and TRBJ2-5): EAGVAQSPRYKIIEKRQSVAFWCNPISGHATLYWYQQILGQGPKLLIQFQNNGVVDDSQLPKDRFSAERLKGVDSTLKIQPAKLEDSAVYLCASGRGETQYFGPGTRLLVL.

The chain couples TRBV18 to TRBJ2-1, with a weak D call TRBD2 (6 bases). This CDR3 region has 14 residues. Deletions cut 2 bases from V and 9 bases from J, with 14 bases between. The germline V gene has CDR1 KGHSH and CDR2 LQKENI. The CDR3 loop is CASSPGREKGEQFF. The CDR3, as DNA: TGTGCCAGCTCACCAGGCCGGGAGAAGGGTGAGCAGTTCTTC.

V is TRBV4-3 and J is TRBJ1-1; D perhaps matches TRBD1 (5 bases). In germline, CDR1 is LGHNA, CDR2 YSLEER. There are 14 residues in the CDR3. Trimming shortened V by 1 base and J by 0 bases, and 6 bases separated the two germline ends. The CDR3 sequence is CASSQGRVNTEAFF. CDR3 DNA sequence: TGCGCCAGCAGCCAAGGCAGGGTGAACACTGAAGCTTTCTTT.

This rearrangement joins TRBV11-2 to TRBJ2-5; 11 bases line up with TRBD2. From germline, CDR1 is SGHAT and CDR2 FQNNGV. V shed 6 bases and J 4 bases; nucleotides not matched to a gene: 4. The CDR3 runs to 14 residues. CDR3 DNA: TGTGCCAGCAGATTGCTAGCGGGAGGAGAGACCCAGTACTTC. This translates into CASRLLAGGETQYF.

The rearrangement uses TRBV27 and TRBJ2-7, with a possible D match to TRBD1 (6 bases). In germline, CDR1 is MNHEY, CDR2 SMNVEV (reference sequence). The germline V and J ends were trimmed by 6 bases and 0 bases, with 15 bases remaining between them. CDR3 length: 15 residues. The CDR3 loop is CASRRGGTSSYEQYF. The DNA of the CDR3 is TGTGCCAGCAGGCGAGGGGGTACTAGCTCCTACGAGCAGTACTTC.

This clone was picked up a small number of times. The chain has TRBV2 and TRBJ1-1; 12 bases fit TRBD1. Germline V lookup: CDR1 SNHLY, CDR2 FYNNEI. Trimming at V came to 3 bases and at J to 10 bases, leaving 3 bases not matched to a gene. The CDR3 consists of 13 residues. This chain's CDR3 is CASSERDRGRAFF. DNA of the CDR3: TGTGCCAGCAGTGAGAGGGACAGGGGGCGAGCTTTCTTT. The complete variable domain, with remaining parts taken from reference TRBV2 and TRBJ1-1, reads EPEVTQTPSHQVTQMGQEVILRCVPISNHLYFYWYRQILGQKVEFLVSFYNNEISEKSEIFDDQFSVERPDGSNFTLKIRSTKLEDSAMYFCASSERDRGRAFFGQGTRLTVV.

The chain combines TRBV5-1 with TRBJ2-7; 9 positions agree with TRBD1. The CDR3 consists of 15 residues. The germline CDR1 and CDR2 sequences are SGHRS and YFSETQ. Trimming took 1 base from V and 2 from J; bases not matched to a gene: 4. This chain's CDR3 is CASSLRTGEPYEQYF. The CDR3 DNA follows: TGCGCCAGCAGCTTGAGGACAGGGGAACCCTACGAGCAGTACTTC.

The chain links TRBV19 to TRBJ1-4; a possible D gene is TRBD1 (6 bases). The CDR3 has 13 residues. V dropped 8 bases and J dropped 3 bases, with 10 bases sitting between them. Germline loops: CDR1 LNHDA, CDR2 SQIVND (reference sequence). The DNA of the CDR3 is TGTGCCAGTTGGGGGCAATCTAATGAAAAACTGTTTTTT. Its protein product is CASWGQSNEKLFF. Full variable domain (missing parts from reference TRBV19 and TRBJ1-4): DGGITQSPKYLFRKEGQNVTLSCEQNLNHDAMYWYRQDPGQGLRLIYYSQIVNDFQKGDIAEGYSVSREKKESFPLTVTSAQKNPTAFYLCASWGQSNEKLFFGSGTQLSVL.

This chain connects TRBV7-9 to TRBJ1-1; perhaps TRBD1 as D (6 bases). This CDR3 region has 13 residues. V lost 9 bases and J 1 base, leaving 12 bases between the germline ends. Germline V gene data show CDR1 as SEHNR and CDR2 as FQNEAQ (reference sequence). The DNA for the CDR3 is TGTGCCAGTATCCGGGGACAGAACACTGAAGCTTTCTTT. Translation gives CASIRGQNTEAFF.

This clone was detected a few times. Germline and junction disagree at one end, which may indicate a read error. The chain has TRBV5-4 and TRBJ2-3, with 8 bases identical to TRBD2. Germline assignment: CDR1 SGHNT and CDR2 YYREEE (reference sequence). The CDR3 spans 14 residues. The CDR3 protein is CASSLGLDTDTQYF. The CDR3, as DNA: TGTGCCAGCAGTTTGGGACTAGACACAGATACGCAGTATTTT.

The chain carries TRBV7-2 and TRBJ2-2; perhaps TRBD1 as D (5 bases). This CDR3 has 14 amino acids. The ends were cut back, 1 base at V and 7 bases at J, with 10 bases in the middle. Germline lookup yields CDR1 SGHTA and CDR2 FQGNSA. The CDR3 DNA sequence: TGTGCCAGCAGCTTAGGAGCAGGGTACGGGGAGCTGTTTTTT. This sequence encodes CASSLGAGYGELFF.

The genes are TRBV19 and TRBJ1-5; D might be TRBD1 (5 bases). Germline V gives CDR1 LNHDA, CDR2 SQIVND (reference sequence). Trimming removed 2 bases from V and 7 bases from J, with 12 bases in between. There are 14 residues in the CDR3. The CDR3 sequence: CASSIRGGLQPQHF. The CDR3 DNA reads TGTGCCAGTAGTATAAGGGGAGGGCTGCAGCCCCAGCATTTT.

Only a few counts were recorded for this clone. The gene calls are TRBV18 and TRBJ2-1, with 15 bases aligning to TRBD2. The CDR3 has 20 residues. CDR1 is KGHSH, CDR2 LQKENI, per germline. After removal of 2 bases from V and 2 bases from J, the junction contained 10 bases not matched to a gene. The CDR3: CASSPSRTSGGATPYNEQFF. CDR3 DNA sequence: TGTGCCAGCTCACCATCGCGGACTAGCGGGGGGGCCACCCCCTACAATGAGCAGTTCTTC.

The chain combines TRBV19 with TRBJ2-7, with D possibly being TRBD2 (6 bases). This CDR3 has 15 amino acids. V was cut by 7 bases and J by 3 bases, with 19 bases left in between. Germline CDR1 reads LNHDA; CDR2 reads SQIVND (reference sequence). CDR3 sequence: CASKNVGGSVYEQYF. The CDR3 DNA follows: TGTGCCAGTAAAAACGTCGGAGGGTCTGTCTACGAGCAGTACTTC.

CDR3 bases: TGTGCCAGCAGCCAGACTAGCGGGGGGTTCACAGATACGCAGTATTTT. This encodes CASSQTSGGFTDTQYF. V is TRBV7-2 and J is TRBJ2-3, with 13 bases matching TRBD2. V shed 5 bases and J 2 bases; nucleotides not matched to a gene: 4. The CDR3 has 16 residues. In germline, CDR1 is SGHTA, CDR2 FQGNSA.

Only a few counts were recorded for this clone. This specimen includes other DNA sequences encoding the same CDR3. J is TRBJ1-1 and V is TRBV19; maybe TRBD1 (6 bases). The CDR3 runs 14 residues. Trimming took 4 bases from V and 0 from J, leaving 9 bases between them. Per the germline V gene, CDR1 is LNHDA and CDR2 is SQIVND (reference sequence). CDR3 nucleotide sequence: TGTGCCAGTAGTAGAGGACAGTTGAACACTGAAGCTTTCTTT. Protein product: CASSRGQLNTEAFF. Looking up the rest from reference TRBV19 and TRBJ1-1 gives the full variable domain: DGGITQSPKYLFRKEGQNVTLSCEQNLNHDAMYWYRQDPGQGLRLIYYSQIVNDFQKGDIAEGYSVSREKKESFPLTVTSAQKNPTAFYLCASSRGQLNTEAFFGQGTRLTVV.

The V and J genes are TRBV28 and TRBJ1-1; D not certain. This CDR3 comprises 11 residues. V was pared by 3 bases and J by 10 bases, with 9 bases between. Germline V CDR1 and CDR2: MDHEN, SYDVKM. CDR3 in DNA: TGTGCCAGCAGTTTTGCACGGGGAGCTTTCTTT. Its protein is CASSFARGAFF.

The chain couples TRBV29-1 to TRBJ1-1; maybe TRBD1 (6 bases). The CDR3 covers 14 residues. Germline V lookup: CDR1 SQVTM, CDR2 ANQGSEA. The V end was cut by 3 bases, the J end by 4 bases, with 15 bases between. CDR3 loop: CSVDRGGLGTEAFF. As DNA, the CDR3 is TGCAGCGTTGACCGAGGGGGTCTAGGCACTGAAGCTTTCTTT.

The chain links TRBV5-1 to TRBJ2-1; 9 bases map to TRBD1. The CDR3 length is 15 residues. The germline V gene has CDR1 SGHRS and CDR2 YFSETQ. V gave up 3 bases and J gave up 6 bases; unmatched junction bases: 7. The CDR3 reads CASSSAGGQGNEQFF. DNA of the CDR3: TGCGCCAGCAGCTCGGCAGGGGGACAGGGCAATGAGCAGTTCTTC.

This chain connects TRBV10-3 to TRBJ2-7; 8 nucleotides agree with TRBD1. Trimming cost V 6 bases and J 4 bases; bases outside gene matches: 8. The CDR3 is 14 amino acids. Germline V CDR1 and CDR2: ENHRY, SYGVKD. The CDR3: CAISADTGGYEQYF. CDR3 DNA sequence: TGTGCCATCAGCGCCGATACAGGGGGATACGAGCAGTACTTC.

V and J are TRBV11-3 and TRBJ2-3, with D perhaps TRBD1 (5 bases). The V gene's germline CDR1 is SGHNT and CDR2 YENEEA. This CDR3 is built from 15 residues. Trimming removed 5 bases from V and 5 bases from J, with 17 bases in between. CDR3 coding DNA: TGTGCCAGCAGCCCAGGGCGTGGTTCGGGAGATACGCAGTATTTT. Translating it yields CASSPGRGSGDTQYF.

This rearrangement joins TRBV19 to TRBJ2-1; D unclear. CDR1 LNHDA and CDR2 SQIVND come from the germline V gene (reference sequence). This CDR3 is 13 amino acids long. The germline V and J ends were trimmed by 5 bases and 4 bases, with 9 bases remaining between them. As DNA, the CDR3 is TGTGCCAGTAGTCCCCTCCTATACAATGAGCAGTTCTTC. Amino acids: CASSPLLYNEQFF.

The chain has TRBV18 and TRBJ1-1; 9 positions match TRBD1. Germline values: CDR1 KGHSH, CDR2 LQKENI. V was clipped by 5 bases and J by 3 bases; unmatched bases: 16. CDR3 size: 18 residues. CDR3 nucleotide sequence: TGTGCCAGCTCAACGGACGGGACAGGGATTGTGGGGGACACTGAAGCTTTCTTT. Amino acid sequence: CASSTDGTGIVGDTEAFF.

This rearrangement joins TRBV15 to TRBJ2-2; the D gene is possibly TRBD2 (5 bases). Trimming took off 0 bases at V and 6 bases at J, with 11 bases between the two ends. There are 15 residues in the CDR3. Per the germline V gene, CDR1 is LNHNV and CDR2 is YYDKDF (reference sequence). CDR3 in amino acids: CATSRDLAGAGELFF. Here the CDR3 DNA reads TGTGCCACCAGCAGAGATCTGGCCGGGGCCGGGGAGCTGTTTTTT.

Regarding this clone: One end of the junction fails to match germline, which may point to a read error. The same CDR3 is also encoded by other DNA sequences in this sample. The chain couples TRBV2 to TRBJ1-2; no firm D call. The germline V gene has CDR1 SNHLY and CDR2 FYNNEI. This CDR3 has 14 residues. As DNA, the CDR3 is TGTGCCAGCAGCGAAGGAGGGTCCAACTATGGCTACACCTTC. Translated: CASSEGGSNYGYTF.

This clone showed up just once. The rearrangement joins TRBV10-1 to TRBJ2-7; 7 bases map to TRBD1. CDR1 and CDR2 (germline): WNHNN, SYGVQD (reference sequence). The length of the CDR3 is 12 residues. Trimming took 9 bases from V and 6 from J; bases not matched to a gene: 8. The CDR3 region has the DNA TGCGCCAGGATACGACAGGGTTTCGAGCAGTACTTC. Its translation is CARIRQGFEQYF.

The CDR3 DNA reads as TGTGCCACCAAAGCCGGGACTAGCCCCAATGAGCAGTTCTTC. As protein: CATKAGTSPNEQFF. The chain is built from TRBV28 and TRBJ2-1; TRBD2 matches 9 bases. The ends lost 10 bases at V and 6 bases at J; junction bases unmatched: 10. The CDR3 totals 14 residues. Germline loops: CDR1 MDHEN, CDR2 SYDVKM.